Listed here are 20 T cell receptor beta chains from one sample, sequenced in a study of blood T cell repertoires in COVID-19. TCRdb's table, derived via immunoSEQ multiplex PCR, lists solely in-frame clones and lacks some. Counted here are 250,000 or so clones, around 90% occurring once; the ten biggest clones make up about 4%. Input material: PBMCs or T cells enriched from blood (not recorded which). Receptor source: a woman between 25 and 40 years old with acute COVID-19.

The V and J genes are TRBV29-1 and TRBJ2-1; 8 nucleotides agree with TRBD2. CDR3 length equals 15 residues. The ends lost 4 bases at V and 4 bases at J; junction bases unmatched: 9. Germline loops: CDR1 SQVTM, CDR2 ANQGSEA. The CDR3 spells CSVAQAGTRYNEQFF. The CDR3 nucleotides read TGCAGCGTTGCTCAGGCCGGGACTAGATACAATGAGCAGTTCTTC.

The V and J genes are TRBV2 and TRBJ2-7; possible D gene TRBD1, 7 bases. The germline CDR1 and CDR2 sequences are SNHLY and FYNNEI. The CDR3 length is 16 residues. V lost 0 bases to trimming and J lost 4 bases, with 16 bases between them. The CDR3 DNA follows: TGTGCCAGCAGTGAAGCTCTGGCGGGACAGAGATACGAGCAGTACTTC. Protein: CASSEALAGQRYEQYF.

This chain joins TRBV3-1 (or the pseudogene TRBV3-2) and TRBJ1-1; D uncertain. V was trimmed by 4 bases and J by 4 bases, leaving 16 bases between them. CDR1 is LGHDT, CDR2 YNNKEL, per germline (reference sequence). CDR3 size: 15 residues. DNA for the CDR3: TGTGCCAGCAGCCGACCGGGCCGGGCGGGCACTGAAGCTTTCTTT. Protein: CASSRPGRAGTEAFF.

The chain combines TRBV2 with TRBJ2-7; 14 nucleotides line up with TRBD2. Trimming at V came to 6 bases and at J to 3 bases, leaving 7 bases not matched to a gene. The length of the CDR3 is 16 residues. Per germline, CDR1 SNHLY and CDR2 FYNNEI. CDR3 in amino acids: CASRTGTSGSLYEQYF. The CDR3 region has the DNA TGTGCCAGCAGGACCGGGACTAGCGGGAGTCTCTACGAGCAGTACTTC.

The chain has TRBV6-5 and TRBJ2-1; the D gene is possibly TRBD1 (6 bases). V was clipped by 2 bases and J by 12 bases, with 14 bases between them. Per germline, CDR1 MNHEY and CDR2 SVGAGI. The CDR3 has 13 residues. This CDR3 is CASSYVGAGRQFF. The CDR3 DNA sequence: TGTGCCAGCAGTTACGTGGGGGCAGGGCGGCAGTTCTTC.

In this sample, this clone turned up once. The V gene is TRBV27, the J gene TRBJ2-7, with D maybe TRBD2 (5 bases). Between the trimmed V and J ends, which lost 2 bases and 2 bases, there was a span of 16 bases. This CDR3 spans 16 amino acids. The V gene's germline CDR1 is MNHEY and CDR2 SMNVEV (reference sequence). The CDR3 spells CASSLTPLASAYEQYF. Written as DNA, the CDR3 is TGTGCCAGCAGTTTAACCCCCCTAGCATCAGCCTACGAGCAGTACTTC.

The chain is built from TRBV19 and TRBJ2-5; 7 nucleotides align to TRBD1. The J segment lost 1 base and the V segment lost 10 bases, leaving 12 bases of the junction unmatched. Germline V lookup: CDR1 LNHDA, CDR2 SQIVND (reference sequence). The CDR3 covers 15 residues. CDR3 region: CATSRDRQAQETQYF. The CDR3 DNA reads TGTGCCACCAGCAGGGACAGACAGGCCCAAGAGACCCAGTACTTC.

CDR3 loop: CASTLKSQGSYGYTF. The CDR3 coding sequence is TGTGCCAGCACCCTGAAGAGTCAGGGGAGCTATGGCTACACCTTC. The genes are TRBV6-5 and TRBJ1-2, with a possible D match to TRBD1 (6 bases). Germline CDR1 and CDR2: MNHEY and SVGAGI. This CDR3 contains 15 residues. Deletions cut 7 bases from V and 4 bases from J, with 19 bases between.

V is TRBV19 and J is TRBJ2-5; 10 bases map to TRBD2. CDR3 size: 16 residues. Trimming removed 3 bases from V and 1 base from J; junction bases left unmatched: 5. Germline V lookup: CDR1 LNHDA, CDR2 SQIVND (reference sequence). The CDR3 DNA reads as TGTGCCAGTAGTATGGGTTCTAGCGGGAGCCAAGAGACCCAGTACTTC. Its protein is CASSMGSSGSQETQYF.

The V gene is TRBV12-5, the J gene TRBJ2-3; D is ambiguous. V was pared by 5 bases and J by 4 bases, with 4 bases between. The CDR3 contains 11 residues. The germline CDR1 and CDR2 sequences are LGHNT and FRNRAP. The CDR3 DNA reads as TGTGCTAGTGGTAACTCAGATACGCAGTATTTT. Its protein is CASGNSDTQYF.

CDR3: CAIRTGLNTEAFF. The CDR3, as DNA: TGTGCCATCAGGACAGGTTTGAACACTGAAGCTTTCTTT. The rearrangement links TRBV10-3 to TRBJ1-1; a weak D match, TRBD1 (6 bases). This CDR3 has 13 residues. In germline, CDR1 is ENHRY, CDR2 SYGVKD. Trimming cost V 6 bases and J 0 bases, with 8 bases left between them.

The chain is built from TRBV4-2 and TRBJ2-1; 10 nucleotides align to TRBD2. Germline CDR1 reads LGHNA; CDR2 reads YNFKEQ. This CDR3 is built from 16 residues. Unmatched junction bases numbered 6, after V lost 0 bases and J lost 7 bases. CDR3 nucleotides: TGTGCCAGCAGCCAAGAATTGACTAGCGGGCGGAATGAGCAGTTCTTC. Its protein is CASSQELTSGRNEQFF.

Many counts were recorded for this clone. This chain uses TRBV7-2 with TRBJ2-7; D might be TRBD2 (5 bases). Deletions cut 5 bases from V and 0 bases from J, with 8 bases between. Germline CDR1 is SGHTA and CDR2 is FQGNSA. The CDR3 spans 13 residues. The CDR3 coding sequence is TGTGCCAGCAGCGCTGGGAGCTCCTACGAGCAGTACTTC. Amino acid sequence: CASSAGSSYEQYF.

This chain links TRBV4-1 with TRBJ1-2; maybe TRBD1 (6 bases). The germline V gene encodes CDR1 MGHRA and CDR2 YSYEKL. This CDR3 has 14 residues. V gave up 1 base and J gave up 8 bases, with 14 bases separating them. The CDR3 DNA is TGCGCCAGCAGCCAAGTCGGGACACCCCAAGGCTACACCTTC. This translates into CASSQVGTPQGYTF.

V gene TRBV10-3 combines with J gene TRBJ2-7; no definite D call. Trimming removed 3 bases at V and 0 bases at J, with 15 bases between. The CDR3 has 16 amino acids. The germline V gene encodes CDR1 ENHRY and CDR2 SYGVKD. CDR3 nucleotide sequence: TGTGCCATCAGTGACGGTTTTGGCAGGTCCTCCTACGAGCAGTACTTC. It yields the protein CAISDGFGRSSYEQYF.

V gene TRBV11-1 combines with J gene TRBJ2-4; TRBD1 is a possible D gene (6 bases). Germline lookup yields CDR1 SGHAT and CDR2 FQDESV (reference sequence). V was cut by 1 base and J by 7 bases, with 14 bases left in between. The CDR3 is 15 amino acids. CDR3 sequence reads: CASSLGQGNSNIQYF. DNA of the CDR3: TGTGCCAGCAGCTTAGGGCAGGGGAATTCCAACATTCAGTACTTC.

This clone has only a few counts. The rearrangement joins TRBV6-2 or TRBV6-3 to TRBJ2-3, with 7 bases fitting TRBD1. This CDR3 is built from 13 residues. Germline V gives CDR1 MNHEY, CDR2 SVGEGT. Trimming cost V 4 bases and J 7 bases; bases outside gene matches: 5. The DNA of the CDR3 is TGTGCCAGCAGTTTTGACAGGGTAAATACGCAGTATTTT. This translates into CASSFDRVNTQYF.

In DNA form, the CDR3 reads TGTGCCAGCAGGCAGGGGACACGTGAAGCTTTCTTT. Translation gives CASRQGTREAFF. V gene TRBV6-5 combines with J gene TRBJ1-1; D perhaps matches TRBD1 (6 bases). The CDR3 loop spans 12 amino acids. Germline-derived CDR1 and CDR2 are MNHEY and SVGAGI. Trimming removed 6 bases at V and 7 bases at J, with 12 bases between.

The CDR3 loop is CASSPGLLGEQYF. The CDR3 DNA reads as TGTGCCAGCAGCCCGGGACTATTGGGCGAGCAGTACTTC. The genes are TRBV13 and TRBJ2-7, with 7 bases identical to TRBD2. V shed 5 bases and J 6 bases; nucleotides not matched to a gene: 7. This CDR3 contains 13 residues. Germline CDR1 reads PRHDT; CDR2 reads FYEKMQ (reference sequence).

V and J are TRBV4-2 and TRBJ1-5; TRBD1 is a possible D gene (5 bases). The CDR3 consists of 17 residues. The V end was cut by 0 bases, the J end by 9 bases, with 21 bases between. The V gene's germline CDR1 is LGHNA and CDR2 YNFKEQ. CDR3 coding DNA: TGTGCCAGCAGCCAAGACCGGCAGGGCCAGAATCTGGGGCCCCAGCATTTT. Its translation: CASSQDRQGQNLGPQHF.